This passage covers 32 T cell receptor beta chains from one sample sequenced in a study of blood T cell repertoires in COVID-19. TCRdb's copy holds only in-frame clones and misses some; the assay was immunoSEQ multiplex PCR. The sample consists of approximately 250,000 clones, approximately 90% of them appearing once. The sequenced sample was PBMCs or T cells enriched from blood (not recorded which). These receptors were collected from a man in his forties or fifties who had been exposed to COVID-19.

The chain is built from TRBV9 and TRBJ1-1; TRBD1 aligns across 11 bases. Germline CDR1 and CDR2: SGDLS and YYNGEE. Trimming took 2 bases from V and 3 from J; bases not matched to a gene: 3. The CDR3 has 15 residues. The CDR3 loop is CASSVGTGGDTEAFF. The DNA for the CDR3 is TGTGCCAGCAGCGTCGGGACAGGGGGGGACACTGAAGCTTTCTTT.

The gene calls are TRBV11-2 and TRBJ2-2, with no clear D. This CDR3 is built from 14 residues. CDR1 is SGHAT and CDR2 is FQNNGV in the germline V gene. V gave up 4 bases and J gave up 2 bases, with 8 bases separating them. As DNA, the CDR3 is TGTGCCAGCAGCTCCGACTTAAACACCGGGGAGCTGTTTTTT. Its protein is CASSSDLNTGELFF.

The rearrangement joins TRBV2 to TRBJ1-1; D unclear. CDR3 length: 14 residues. Per germline, CDR1 SNHLY and CDR2 FYNNEI. Trimming took 3 bases from V and 7 from J, leaving 15 bases between them. In nucleotides, the CDR3 is TGTGCCAGCAGTGAGGGTCGAGTTGGCGGTGAAGCTTTCTTT. Its translation: CASSEGRVGGEAFF.

The V gene is TRBV12-5, the J gene TRBJ2-7; 7 bases are a match to TRBD1. The length of the CDR3 is 19 residues. Germline V gene data show CDR1 as LGHNT and CDR2 as FRNRAP. With V trimmed by 2 bases and J by 0 bases, 16 bases remained unmatched. The DNA for the CDR3 is TGTGCTAGTGGTTTGACTCTAGGGACAGCTCAAATTAACTCCTACGAGCAGTACTTC. This gives the protein CASGLTLGTAQINSYEQYF.

This chain links TRBV6-5 with TRBJ2-7; tentatively, D is TRBD1 (5 bases). Germline values: CDR1 MNHEY, CDR2 SVGAGI. The V gene lost 4 bases and the J gene lost 1 base, with 8 bases spanning the gap. The CDR3 sequence is 13 residues long. The CDR3 DNA sequence: TGTGCCAGCAGTTGGGGCCAGTCCTACGAGCAGTACTTC. Its translation is CASSWGQSYEQYF.

The V call is TRBV4-1, the J call TRBJ1-6, with a tentative D call TRBD1 (6 bases). The germline V gene has CDR1 MGHRA and CDR2 YSYEKL. This CDR3 is 15 amino acids long. V gave up 0 bases and J gave up 7 bases, with 10 bases separating them. The CDR3 region is CASSQENRANSPLHF. The CDR3 DNA follows: TGCGCCAGCAGCCAAGAGAACAGGGCCAATTCACCCCTCCACTTT.

The V call is TRBV4-1, the J call TRBJ1-5, with D tentatively TRBD1 (6 bases). The V end was cut by 6 bases, the J end by 0 bases, with 12 bases between. The CDR3 spans 15 residues. Germline V gives CDR1 MGHRA, CDR2 YSYEKL. The CDR3 DNA reads TGCGCCAGCAGGTCAGGGGAACATAGCAATCAGCCCCAGCATTTT. It yields the protein CASRSGEHSNQPQHF.

This clone has only one observation. V is TRBV28 and J is TRBJ1-1; unclear D gene. V was clipped by 6 bases and J by 6 bases, with 20 bases between them. This CDR3 region has 15 residues. The germline V gene has CDR1 MDHEN and CDR2 SYDVKM. The CDR3 spells CASSGILGLTSEAFF. The DNA of the CDR3 is TGTGCCAGCAGCGGGATTCTTGGGTTGACTTCTGAAGCTTTCTTT.

This rearrangement joins TRBV6-5 to TRBJ2-2, with D perhaps matching TRBD1 (5 bases). The CDR3 has 13 residues. In germline, CDR1 is MNHEY, CDR2 SVGAGI. With 6 bases removed from V and 1 base from J, the gap between germline ends came to 6 bases. The CDR3: CASRGLNTGELFF. The CDR3 DNA sequence: TGTGCCAGCAGGGGGCTGAACACCGGGGAGCTGTTTTTT.

The J gene is TRBJ2-7, the V gene TRBV2; tentatively, D is TRBD1 (5 bases). CDR3 size: 11 residues. The germline V and J ends were trimmed by 4 bases and 9 bases, with 10 bases remaining between them. Germline values: CDR1 SNHLY, CDR2 FYNNEI. The CDR3 bases are TGTGCCAGCAGTGGGCAGGGCAGGCAGTACTTC. It is translated as CASSGQGRQYF. Supplemented by reference TRBV2 and TRBJ2-7, the full variable domain reads EPEVTQTPSHQVTQMGQEVILRCVPISNHLYFYWYRQILGQKVEFLVSFYNNEISEKSEIFDDQFSVERPDGSNFTLKIRSTKLEDSAMYFCASSGQGRQYFGPGTRLTVT.

This chain uses TRBV28 with TRBJ2-2; D is undetermined. V was pared by 6 bases and J by 5 bases, with 10 bases between. Germline CDR1 MDHEN, CDR2 SYDVKM. This CDR3 contains 13 residues. DNA for the CDR3: TGTGCCAGCAGAATGGAGCATACCGGGGAGCTGTTTTTT. Translation: CASRMEHTGELFF.

The chain links TRBV5-6 to TRBJ2-7, with 11 bases matching TRBD2. The CDR3 extends over 15 amino acids. The V segment lost 0 bases and the J segment 6 bases; nucleotides outside the gene matches: 5. Germline V gene sequence: CDR1 SGHDT, CDR2 YYEEEE. As DNA, the CDR3 is TGTGCCAGCAGCTTGGGACTAGCGGGGACGGGCGAGCAGTACTTC. As protein: CASSLGLAGTGEQYF.

CDR3 sequence reads: CASRIDSRTDTQYF. In DNA form, the CDR3 reads TGTGCCAGCAGAATAGACAGCCGCACAGATACGCAGTATTTT. This sequence joins TRBV6-4 and TRBJ2-3; D possibly corresponds to TRBD1 (5 bases). V was shortened by 6 bases and J by 1 base, with 11 bases between the two germline ends. The CDR3 is 14 amino acids. The V gene's germline CDR1 is MRHNA and CDR2 SNTAGT.

The V and J genes are TRBV30 and TRBJ2-2, with D possibly TRBD2 on 7 matching bases. CDR1 is GTSNPN, CDR2 SVGIG, per germline (reference sequence). With 5 bases removed from V and 5 bases from J, the gap between germline ends came to 24 bases. The CDR3 covers 17 residues. The chain's CDR3 is CAWWGLRRESVTGELFF. As DNA, the CDR3 is TGTGCCTGGTGGGGGCTGCGGCGGGAGTCGGTTACCGGGGAGCTGTTTTTT. Full variable domain (outside the CDR3, taken from reference TRBV30 and TRBJ2-2): SQTIHQWPATLVQPVGSPLSLECTVEGTSNPNLYWYRQAAGRGLQLLFYSVGIGQISSEVPQNLSASRPQDRQFILSSKKLLLSDSGFYLCAWWGLRRESVTGELFFGEGSRLTVL.

This rearrangement joins TRBV10-3 to TRBJ1-5; 8 bases align to TRBD1. Germline-derived CDR1 and CDR2 are ENHRY and SYGVKD. The trim removed 8 bases at V and 0 bases at J, leaving 3 bases unmatched. The CDR3 is 14 residues long. The CDR3 DNA reads TGTGCCATCCGAGGACAGGGTAGCAATCAGCCCCAGCATTTT. Protein: CAIRGQGSNQPQHF.

The rearrangement joins TRBV10-3 to TRBJ2-3; the match to TRBD1 covers 9 bases. The germline gives CDR1 ENHRY, CDR2 SYGVKD. The CDR3 loop spans 15 amino acids. After removal of 8 bases from V and 2 bases from J, the junction contained 8 bases not matched to a gene. CDR3 sequence reads: CAIGKRTGATDTQYF. The CDR3 bases are TGTGCCATCGGGAAAAGGACAGGGGCCACAGATACGCAGTATTTT.

Turning to this clone: Other nucleotide sequences in the sample specify the same CDR3. CDR3 in DNA: TGTGCCAGCAGCGTAGGGAGTGGTACCGTCGAGCAGTACTTC. Its protein product is CASSVGSGTVEQYF. The chain uses TRBV9 and TRBJ2-7; no clear D gene. CDR3 length: 14 amino acids. In germline, CDR1 is SGDLS, CDR2 YYNGEE. V dropped 0 bases and J dropped 6 bases, with 13 bases sitting between them.

The chain carries TRBV9 and TRBJ1-3, with D possibly TRBD1 on 5 matching bases. Germline V gives CDR1 SGDLS, CDR2 YYNGEE. V dropped 0 bases and J dropped 0 bases, with 10 bases sitting between them. CDR3 size: 16 residues. The CDR3 sequence: CASSVVGTPSGNTIYF. CDR3 nucleotides: TGTGCCAGCAGCGTAGTCGGGACTCCCTCTGGAAACACCATATATTTT.

The chain couples TRBV6-5 to TRBJ2-7; D is perhaps TRBD1 (7 bases). Per the germline V gene, CDR1 is MNHEY and CDR2 is SVGAGI. The V and J ends lost 0 bases and 7 bases respectively, with 16 bases between them. This CDR3 contains 15 residues. The CDR3 spells CASSYSRGAGQEQYF. In nucleotides, the CDR3 is TGTGCCAGCAGTTACTCGAGAGGGGCGGGACAGGAGCAGTACTTC.

The chain combines TRBV2 with TRBJ2-1; 14 positions agree with TRBD2. The length of the CDR3 is 15 residues. J gave up 9 bases and V 6 bases, and 7 bases lay outside the gene matches. Germline CDR1 SNHLY, CDR2 FYNNEI. CDR3 loop: CASSYGLAGGAEQFF. The CDR3 DNA is TGTGCCAGCAGCTATGGACTAGCGGGAGGCGCTGAGCAGTTCTTC.

The chain combines TRBV19 with TRBJ1-6; no definite D call. V lost 4 bases and J 11 bases, leaving 12 bases between the germline ends. This CDR3 is 13 amino acids long. Germline CDR1 and CDR2: LNHDA and SQIVND (reference sequence). The CDR3, as DNA: TGTGCCAGTAGTAAGGCCCGGACTGCACCCCTCCACTTT. Translating it yields CASSKARTAPLHF. Using reference TRBV19 and TRBJ1-6 for the parts outside the CDR3, the full variable domain is DGGITQSPKYLFRKEGQNVTLSCEQNLNHDAMYWYRQDPGQGLRLIYYSQIVNDFQKGDIAEGYSVSREKKESFPLTVTSAQKNPTAFYLCASSKARTAPLHFGNGTRLTVT.

The chain is built from TRBV19 and TRBJ1-5, with TRBD1 identical over 8 bases. V lost 1 base to trimming and J lost 1 base; unmatched junction nucleotides: 3. The CDR3 is 16 residues long. Looked up from germline, CDR1 is LNHDA and CDR2 is SQIVND (reference sequence). CDR3 sequence: CASSIGNRGSNQPQHF. Written as DNA, the CDR3 is TGTGCCAGTAGTATAGGTAACAGGGGGAGCAATCAGCCCCAGCATTTT. The entire variable domain, with the rest obtained from reference TRBV19 and TRBJ1-5, is as follows: DGGITQSPKYLFRKEGQNVTLSCEQNLNHDAMYWYRQDPGQGLRLIYYSQIVNDFQKGDIAEGYSVSREKKESFPLTVTSAQKNPTAFYLCASSIGNRGSNQPQHFGDGTRLSIL.

This clone was observed a single time. The rearrangement joins TRBV11-2 to TRBJ2-2; 8 bases agree with TRBD1. Trimming removed 5 bases from V and 5 bases from J; junction bases left unmatched: 7. This CDR3 contains 15 residues. Germline lookup yields CDR1 SGHAT and CDR2 FQNNGV. CDR3 region: CASSLRDRRTGELFF. The CDR3 DNA follows: TGTGCCAGCAGCCTTCGGGACAGGAGGACCGGGGAGCTGTTTTTT.

Only a few counts were recorded for this clone. Different DNA sequences within this sample yield the same CDR3. The rearrangement uses TRBV7-6 and TRBJ1-5; D possibly corresponds to TRBD1 (6 bases). Looked up from germline, CDR1 is SGHVS and CDR2 is FNYEAQ. This CDR3 has 15 residues. V lost 0 bases and J 4 bases, leaving 10 bases between the germline ends. CDR3 sequence: CASSLAGRGNQPQHF. CDR3 bases: TGTGCCAGCAGCTTAGCTGGTAGGGGGAATCAGCCCCAGCATTTT.

The CDR3 bases are TGTGCCAGCAGTCCGACGGACAGGGTCAGGTATCAGCCCCAGCATTTT. This codes for CASSPTDRVRYQPQHF. The V and J genes are TRBV27 and TRBJ1-5, with TRBD1 identical over 8 bases. V lost 5 bases to trimming and J lost 5 bases; unmatched junction nucleotides: 11. This CDR3 region has 16 residues. Germline CDR1 is MNHEY and CDR2 is SMNVEV (reference sequence).

This clone was observed once. The rearrangement links TRBV11-2 to TRBJ2-5; TRBD2 matches at 7 bases. J lost 3 bases, V lost 2 bases, and 3 bases had no gene match. This CDR3 spans 14 amino acids. Germline CDR1 reads SGHAT; CDR2 reads FQNNGV. The CDR3 spells CASSLRAGEETQYF. The DNA of the CDR3 is TGTGCCAGCAGCTTAAGGGCGGGGGAAGAGACCCAGTACTTC.

The rearrangement uses TRBV4-2 and TRBJ2-1; perhaps TRBD2 as D (5 bases). The V gene's germline CDR1 is LGHNA and CDR2 YNFKEQ. Trimming left V 0 bases short and J 7 bases short, with 10 bases between. CDR3 length: 14 residues. The CDR3 region is CASSQDPSGNEQFF. In DNA, the CDR3 is TGTGCCAGCAGCCAAGATCCCTCGGGGAATGAGCAGTTCTTC.

This clone was detected a few times. The V and J genes are TRBV15 and TRBJ1-2; tentatively, D is TRBD1 (5 bases). CDR1 LNHNV and CDR2 YYDKDF come from the germline V gene (reference sequence). V lost 0 bases, J lost 6 bases, and 17 bases lay in between. CDR3 length equals 16 residues. DNA of the CDR3: TGTGCCACCAGCAGAGAGAGGTTGGCAGCGGGGGATGGCTACACCTTC. This translates into CATSRERLAAGDGYTF.

V is TRBV6-2 or TRBV6-3 and J is TRBJ1-1; 7 positions match TRBD1. Germline-derived CDR1 and CDR2 are MNHEY and SVGEGT. The V gene end was trimmed by 4 bases and the J gene end by 1 base; junction bases not matched to a gene: 15. This CDR3 is built from 18 residues. As DNA, the CDR3 is TGTGCCAGCAGTTTCCTAAATTATGGACAGGTAGGGAACACTGAAGCTTTCTTT. Encoded protein: CASSFLNYGQVGNTEAFF.

This chain connects TRBV11-2 to TRBJ2-3; 8 nucleotides line up with TRBD2. The germline V gene encodes CDR1 SGHAT and CDR2 FQNNGV. V dropped 2 bases and J dropped 6; count of bases not matched to a gene: 4. CDR3 length: 14 residues. The CDR3 coding sequence is TGTGCCAGCAGCTTAAGCGGGGGTCTCGATACGCAGTATTTT. Protein sequence: CASSLSGGLDTQYF.

The rearrangement uses TRBV4-2 and TRBJ2-7; the match to TRBD1 covers 7 bases. The trim removed 1 base at V and 0 bases at J, leaving 3 bases unmatched. The length of the CDR3 is 15 residues. CDR1 and CDR2 (germline): LGHNA, YNFKEQ. The CDR3: CASSQAGTASYEQYF. The CDR3 DNA sequence: TGTGCCAGCAGCCAAGCCGGGACAGCCTCCTACGAGCAGTACTTC.

V and J are TRBV28 and TRBJ1-5; a possible D gene is TRBD1 (6 bases). Trimming cost V 2 bases and J 0 bases, with 20 bases left between them. The CDR3 totals 19 residues. In germline, CDR1 is MDHEN, CDR2 SYDVKM. Here the CDR3 reads CASSLLLGHLSYSNQPQHF. The CDR3 bases are TGTGCCAGCAGTTTACTATTGGGACACCTTTCTTATAGCAATCAGCCCCAGCATTTT.